The 13 T cell receptor beta chains reported below all come from one sample, sequenced in a study of CD8 T cells in Susac syndrome. Reverse transcription of roughly 0.5 to 1 ug RNA was carried out with random hexamers. MiXCR was run by TCRdb on the immunoSEQ multiplex PCR reads, yielding one entry per CDR3 protein. The data hold more than 200,000 distinct CDR3 sequences, with 93% observed a single time. Material for sequencing was CD4+ T cells from PBMCs. These receptors were taken from a human donor with multiple sclerosis.

This sequence joins TRBV7-3 and TRBJ1-1; D not resolved. V was clipped by 4 bases and J by 1 base, with 7 bases between them. CDR1 and CDR2 from the germline V gene are SGHTA and FQGTGA. The CDR3 extends over 13 amino acids. CDR3 region: CASSSQPNTEAFF. The CDR3 DNA sequence: TGTGCCAGCAGCTCTCAGCCGAACACTGAAGCTTTCTTT.

The V gene is TRBV29-1, the J gene TRBJ2-5, with TRBD1 matching 10 bases. V lost 7 bases and J lost 4; bases outside the gene matches: 3. Germline lookup yields CDR1 SQVTM and CDR2 ANQGSEA. This CDR3 contains 12 residues. The CDR3 DNA reads TGCAGCGGGGGACAGGGGACAGAGACCCAGTACTTC. Translating gives CSGGQGTETQYF.

The chain recombines TRBV24-1 with TRBJ2-1; no firm D call. The length of the CDR3 is 14 residues. V was trimmed by 3 bases and J by 3 bases, leaving 8 bases between them. Germline lookup yields CDR1 KGHDR and CDR2 SFDVKD. The CDR3 DNA reads TGTGCCACCAGTGATGAAAGTTTCTACAATGAGCAGTTCTTC. Translated, it gives CATSDESFYNEQFF.

The V and J genes are TRBV5-1 and TRBJ2-1; 11 bases align to TRBD2. The J segment lost 10 bases and the V segment lost 4 bases, leaving 19 bases of the junction unmatched. Germline V gene data show CDR1 as SGHRS and CDR2 as YFSETQ. This CDR3 region has 18 residues. For the CDR3, the DNA is TGCGCCAGCAGCCCCTCCCCCTGGGGTAGCGGGAGGGTAGAGGAGCAGTTCTTC. This encodes CASSPSPWGSGRVEEQFF.

V usage is TRBV21-1 and J usage is TRBJ1-2; the table calls TRBD1, which could not be checked here. TRBV21-1 is designated a pseudogene. CDR3 length: 16 amino acids. In nucleotides, the CDR3 is TGTGCCAGCAGCAAAGCGCTAAACAGGGGCCACTATGGCTACACCTTC. Protein: CASSKALNRGHYGYTF.

The V gene is TRBV27, the J gene TRBJ2-7, with TRBD2 as a possible D gene (6 bases). This CDR3 is built from 13 residues. Germline values: CDR1 MNHEY, CDR2 SMNVEV (reference sequence). Trimming left V 3 bases short and J 5 bases short, with 11 bases between. CDR3 residues: CASSFPPSDEQYV. In DNA form, the CDR3 reads TGTGCCAGCAGTTTCCCCCCTAGCGACGAGCAGTACGTC.

The chain combines TRBV20-1 with TRBJ2-5, with 7 bases matching TRBD2. This CDR3 region has 16 residues. Germline V gives CDR1 DFQATT, CDR2 SNEGSKA (reference sequence). Trimming at V came to 0 bases and at J to 1 base, leaving 8 bases not matched to a gene. The CDR3 DNA sequence: TGCAGTGCTAGAGATTTTCGGGGGGTCGGCCAAGAGACCCAGTACTTC. Its protein product is CSARDFRGVGQETQYF.

This chain links TRBV2 with TRBJ2-7; D uncertain. The germline CDR1 and CDR2 sequences are SNHLY and FYNNEI. V was trimmed by 0 bases and J by 5 bases, leaving 20 bases between them. This CDR3 has 17 residues. The CDR3 loop is CASSEAVNRLLPDEQYF. The DNA for the CDR3 is TGTGCCAGCAGTGAAGCTGTAAACAGACTCCTACCCGACGAGCAGTACTTC.

The chain carries TRBV5-4 and TRBJ1-2; TRBD1 might be the D (5 bases). The CDR3 totals 15 residues. The ends were cut back, 2 bases at V and 2 bases at J, with 13 bases in the middle. Germline V CDR1 and CDR2: SGHNT, YYREEE (reference sequence). The CDR3 loop reads CASSFGARTNYGYTF. CDR3 sequence (DNA): TGTGCCAGCAGCTTCGGGGCCCGGACGAACTATGGCTACACCTTC.

The chain combines TRBV5-1 with TRBJ1-1; no clear D gene. Trimming pared 2 bases from V and 4 bases from J, leaving 12 bases between. Per germline, CDR1 SGHRS and CDR2 YFSETQ. The CDR3 is 14 residues long. The CDR3 spells CASSFGNLGTEAFF. CDR3 in DNA: TGCGCCAGCAGCTTCGGGAATCTTGGCACTGAAGCTTTCTTT.

The chain joins TRBV23-1 to TRBJ2-5, with TRBD1 matching 9 bases. TRBV23-1 is an ORF; its function is uncertain. The CDR3 length is 17 residues. Trimming at V came to 4 bases and at J to 3 bases, leaving 12 bases not matched to a gene. The CDR3 region is CASSPPGQGGRKETQYF. DNA for the CDR3: TGCGCCAGCAGTCCCCCGGGACAGGGAGGTAGAAAAGAGACCCAGTACTTC.

This clonotype was observed a single time. The rearrangement links TRBV7-9 to TRBJ2-3; a weak D match, TRBD1 (6 bases). Germline CDR1 is SEHNR and CDR2 is FQNEAQ (reference sequence). This CDR3 comprises 15 residues. The V end was cut by 4 bases, the J end by 4 bases, with 15 bases between. The CDR3 spells CASSSNRVIADTQYF. As DNA, the CDR3 is TGTGCCAGCAGCTCTAACAGGGTCATCGCAGATACGCAGTATTTT.

This chain connects TRBV14 to TRBJ1-2; D remains unclear. CDR1 SGHDN and CDR2 FVKESK come from the germline V gene. V lost 3 bases and J 8 bases, leaving 19 bases between the germline ends. The CDR3 sequence is 15 residues long. CDR3 DNA: TGTGCCAGCAGCCAGTCACTTACTGGTATAAGGGGCTACACCTTC. Amino acids: CASSQSLTGIRGYTF.